Below, 31 T cell receptor beta chains from the same sample are listed, as sequenced in a study of tumor-infiltrating lymphocytes in localized non-small cell lung cancer. The data were produced by immunoSEQ multiplex PCR, yet TCRdb's version contains in-frame clones alone and is incomplete. The data contain roughly 7,000 clones, 70% to 80% of them seen just once; the ten biggest clones take up about 7.1%. Specimen: uninvolved lung tissue not adjacent to the tumor. Source of these receptors: a human donor with non-small cell lung cancer.

This chain uses TRBV18 with TRBJ1-1, with TRBD1 matching 7 bases. The CDR3 length is 18 residues. With V trimmed by 3 bases and J by 0 bases, 13 bases remained unmatched. Germline values: CDR1 KGHSH, CDR2 LQKENI. The CDR3 DNA follows: TGTGCCAGCTCACCTCTAGACGGGACAGCAAGTTTGAACACTGAAGCTTTCTTT. Its translation is CASSPLDGTASLNTEAFF.

The chain is built from TRBV9 and TRBJ2-3; D gene unclear. V was cut by 2 bases and J by 4 bases, with 14 bases left in between. The CDR3 loop spans 15 amino acids. Germline assignment: CDR1 SGDLS and CDR2 YYNGEE. In DNA, the CDR3 is TGTGCCAGCAGCGTCGACCCAGGTTCCCCAGATACGCAGTATTTT. This encodes CASSVDPGSPDTQYF.

The rearrangement uses TRBV6-6 and TRBJ2-1, with D perhaps TRBD2 (5 bases). The CDR3 is 14 amino acids. V was cut by 0 bases and J by 9 bases, with 12 bases left in between. Per the germline V gene, CDR1 is MNHNY and CDR2 is SVGAGI (reference sequence). The CDR3 sequence is CASSYSLLAGEQFF. DNA of the CDR3: TGTGCCAGCAGTTACTCGCTCCTAGCTGGTGAGCAGTTCTTC.

This clone was counted between two and nine times. The chain links TRBV5-6 to TRBJ1-1; 7 nucleotides agree with TRBD1. Per germline, CDR1 SGHDT and CDR2 YYEEEE. With V trimmed by 3 bases and J by 3 bases, 5 bases remained unmatched. There are 14 residues in the CDR3. For the CDR3, the DNA is TGTGCCAGCAGCTCAGCGACAGGGTACACTGAAGCTTTCTTT. Amino acid sequence: CASSSATGYTEAFF.

This clone has just a few counts. The chain joins TRBV6-5 to TRBJ1-2; D is undetermined. Germline values: CDR1 MNHEY, CDR2 SVGAGI. The CDR3 has 13 residues. V lost 3 bases to trimming and J lost 8 bases, with 13 bases between them. As DNA, the CDR3 is TGTGCCAGCAGTTATGGAGGCGGCGGGGGCTACACCTTC. Its protein is CASSYGGGGGYTF.

The chain carries TRBV18 and TRBJ2-2; 9 bases align to TRBD1. CDR1 is KGHSH and CDR2 is LQKENI in the germline V gene. CDR3 length: 16 amino acids. V was pared by 4 bases and J by 1 base, with 4 bases of the junction left unmatched. In DNA, the CDR3 is TGTGCCAGCTCACTCACAGGGGGCCTGAACACCGGGGAGCTGTTTTTT. Amino acids: CASSLTGGLNTGELFF.

The chain links TRBV11-1 to TRBJ2-2, with D perhaps assigned TRBD1 or TRBD2 (5 bases each). The CDR3 runs 13 residues. V lost 5 bases to trimming and J lost 4 bases, with 8 bases between them. Germline V gene sequence: CDR1 SGHAT, CDR2 FQDESV (reference sequence). CDR3 bases: TGTGCCAGCAGCGGGACGGCCACCGGGGAGCTGTTTTTT. Encoded protein: CASSGTATGELFF.

This clone showed up just once. Other DNA sequences in this sample translate to the same CDR3. The gene calls are TRBV7-9 and TRBJ1-1; the D gene is possibly TRBD1 (5 bases). Germline assignment: CDR1 SEHNR and CDR2 FQNEAQ (reference sequence). V shed 1 base and J shed 1 base, with 7 bases lying between them. The CDR3 sequence is 14 residues long. CDR3 sequence: CASSLGQGNTEAFF. CDR3 DNA sequence: TGTGCCAGCAGCTTAGGGCAGGGGAACACTGAAGCTTTCTTT. Looking up the rest from reference TRBV7-9 and TRBJ1-1 gives the full variable domain: DTGVSQNPRHKITKRGQNVTFRCDPISEHNRLYWYRQTLGQGPEFLTYFQNEAQLEKSRLLSDRFSAERPKGSFSTLEIQRTEQGDSAMYLCASSLGQGNTEAFFGQGTRLTVV.

The chain couples TRBV2 to TRBJ2-1, with D perhaps matching TRBD2 (5 bases). The CDR3 is 12 amino acids. CDR1 is SNHLY, CDR2 FYNNEI, per germline. V lost 8 bases to trimming and J lost 4 bases, with 9 bases between them. The CDR3 sequence: CASGREYNEQFF. The CDR3 region has the DNA TGTGCCAGCGGACGGGAATACAATGAGCAGTTCTTC.

The chain has TRBV5-4 and TRBJ1-2, with 8 bases lining up with TRBD1. This CDR3 comprises 16 residues. The V segment lost 0 bases and the J segment 5 bases; nucleotides outside the gene matches: 9. Germline assignment: CDR1 SGHNT and CDR2 YYREEE (reference sequence). This CDR3 reads CASSLVGGQVKYGYTF. CDR3 coding DNA: TGTGCCAGCAGCTTGGTTGGGGGACAGGTGAAGTATGGCTACACCTTC.

The chain is built from TRBV29-1 and TRBJ2-7; D ambiguous. This CDR3 is 12 amino acids long. V lost 0 bases to trimming and J lost 3 bases, with 6 bases between them. Germline V gene sequence: CDR1 SQVTM, CDR2 ANQGSEA. The CDR3 DNA sequence: TGCAGCGTTGAAGATGGCAGCTACGAGCAGTACTTC. Translated, it gives CSVEDGSYEQYF.

In regard to this clone: Other DNA sequences in this specimen translate into the identical CDR3. J is TRBJ1-5 and V is TRBV7-2; D is uncertain. Germline CDR1 SGHTA, CDR2 FQGNSA. V lost 9 bases and J 6 bases, leaving 15 bases between the germline ends. The CDR3 spans 13 residues. The CDR3, as DNA: TGTGCCAGTACCCTCACCCCAGGTCAGCCCCAGCATTTT. Its translation is CASTLTPGQPQHF.

This chain joins TRBV7-9 and TRBJ1-6, with D tentatively TRBD1 (5 bases). The CDR3 totals 17 residues. Trimming removed 3 bases at V and 9 bases at J, with 21 bases between. In germline, CDR1 is SEHNR, CDR2 FQNEAQ (reference sequence). The CDR3 here is CASSFSPGTSSPSPLHF. DNA for the CDR3: TGTGCCAGCAGCTTCTCCCCCGGGACCTCATCGCCTTCACCCCTCCACTTT.

A single count supports this clone. The chain joins TRBV18 to TRBJ1-2, with 7 nucleotides matching TRBD1. Germline V lookup: CDR1 KGHSH, CDR2 LQKENI. The CDR3 totals 14 residues. Losses at the gene ends were 4 bases for V and 8 bases for J; bases not matched to a gene: 10. The CDR3 DNA sequence: TGTGCCAGCTCACTGGGACAGCCCGGGAGCGGCTACACCTTC. This gives the protein CASSLGQPGSGYTF.

The V call is TRBV4-2, the J call TRBJ1-5; 12 nucleotides agree with TRBD1. V lost 1 base to trimming and J lost 2 bases; unmatched junction nucleotides: 9. This CDR3 has 19 residues. The germline CDR1 and CDR2 sequences are LGHNA and YNFKEQ. In DNA, the CDR3 is TGTGCCAGCAGCCAAGTGGGGACAGGGGGCATCGTAGGCAATCAGCCCCAGCATTTT. Translation: CASSQVGTGGIVGNQPQHF.

This clone was picked up one time. Its ends do not fully match the called genes, so a read error is possible. The chain carries TRBV6-6 and TRBJ2-7; tentatively, D is TRBD1 (6 bases). This CDR3 has 15 residues. Germline-derived CDR1 and CDR2 are MNHNY and SVGAGI (reference sequence). The DNA for the CDR3 is TGTGCCAGCAGTGACTCCGCAGGGGCTTCCTACGAGCAGTACTTC. This gives the protein CASSDSAGASYEQYF.

This clone showed up just once. This chain joins TRBV27 and TRBJ2-1, with D tentatively TRBD1 (7 bases). Trimming shortened V by 2 bases and J by 8 bases, and 16 bases separated the two germline ends. The CDR3 sequence is 15 residues long. CDR1 and CDR2 from the germline V gene are MNHEY and SMNVEV (reference sequence). This chain's CDR3 is CASSLAGTVIDEQFF. CDR3 sequence (DNA): TGTGCCAGCAGTTTAGCGGGGACAGTGATCGATGAGCAGTTCTTC.

The chain couples TRBV10-3 to TRBJ1-2, with unresolved D. In germline, CDR1 is ENHRY, CDR2 SYGVKD. The CDR3 has 11 amino acids. V was clipped by 8 bases and J by 5 bases, with 9 bases between them. CDR3 amino acids: CAIAEGYGYTF. CDR3 DNA sequence: TGTGCCATCGCTGAAGGGTATGGCTACACCTTC.

The chain has TRBV11-2 and TRBJ2-7; D tentatively reads TRBD1 or TRBD2 (5 bases each). Germline CDR1 and CDR2: SGHAT and FQNNGV. The CDR3 covers 15 residues. Trimming stripped 4 bases from V and 3 bases from J, with 16 bases between. DNA of the CDR3: TGTGCCAGCAGCTATTGGGCAGGGAGATACTACGAGCAGTACTTC. Its protein is CASSYWAGRYYEQYF.

The V and J genes are TRBV30 and TRBJ1-5; D is unresolved. Germline assignment: CDR1 GTSNPN and CDR2 SVGIG (reference sequence). V lost 0 bases, J lost 5 bases, and 5 bases lay in between. The CDR3 runs 12 residues. CDR3 amino acids: CAWSVIDQPQHF. The CDR3 DNA reads TGTGCCTGGAGTGTTATCGATCAGCCCCAGCATTTT.

This rearrangement joins TRBV19 to TRBJ2-1, with 9 bases fitting TRBD1. V lost 6 bases to trimming and J lost 1 base; unmatched junction nucleotides: 13. This CDR3 comprises 18 residues. Per the germline V gene, CDR1 is LNHDA and CDR2 is SQIVND (reference sequence). The CDR3 here is CASRSQGAGVGSYNEQFF. CDR3 in DNA: TGTGCCAGTAGATCACAGGGGGCGGGAGTTGGTTCCTACAATGAGCAGTTCTTC.

The chain joins TRBV4-2 to TRBJ2-6; possibly TRBD1 or TRBD2 for D (5 bases each). The ends were cut back, 4 bases at V and 2 bases at J, with 12 bases in the middle. The germline gives CDR1 LGHNA, CDR2 YNFKEQ. CDR3 length equals 16 residues. The CDR3 DNA reads as TGTGCCAGCAGCCGGGGGAGTGTAGCTGGGGCCAACGTCCTGACTTTC. Translation gives CASSRGSVAGANVLTF.

The chain couples TRBV6-5 to TRBJ2-7; D uncertain. The CDR3 runs 13 residues. Germline-derived CDR1 and CDR2 are MNHEY and SVGAGI. V was cut by 7 bases and J by 4 bases, with 14 bases left in between. The CDR3: CASTTPSGYEQYF. The CDR3 DNA reads TGTGCCAGCACTACCCCGTCGGGTTACGAGCAGTACTTC.

This chain joins TRBV5-4 and TRBJ2-7, with TRBD2 identical over 7 bases. With V trimmed by 4 bases and J by 3 bases, 7 bases remained unmatched. The CDR3 contains 14 residues. The V gene's germline CDR1 is SGHNT and CDR2 YYREEE (reference sequence). The DNA for the CDR3 is TGTGCCAGCAGCCTCGACGGGGGGAACTACGAGCAGTACTTC. Its protein product is CASSLDGGNYEQYF.

The chain carries TRBV12-2 and TRBJ2-7; no DNA check was done on the table's D call, TRBD2. TRBV12-2 is shown as a pseudogene. The CDR3 is 18 amino acids. As DNA, the CDR3 is TGTGCAAGTCGCTTAGCGTTGCCGGAGCACTCCCCTATCTACGAGCAGTACTTC. Translating gives CASRLALPEHSPIYEQYF.

V usage is TRBV4-2 and J usage is TRBJ1-2; the D gene is possibly TRBD1 (5 bases). This CDR3 spans 14 amino acids. Trimming shortened V by 5 bases and J by 2 bases, and 12 bases separated the two germline ends. Germline V gene data show CDR1 as LGHNA and CDR2 as YNFKEQ. The CDR3 bases are TGTGCCAGCAGCTTAGACAGATCCAACTATGGCTACACCTTC. Amino acids: CASSLDRSNYGYTF.

CDR3 region: CASSQEERDNQPQHF. CDR3 sequence (DNA): TGTGCCAGCAGCCAAGAGGAGAGGGACAATCAGCCCCAGCATTTT. The chain uses TRBV4-2 and TRBJ1-5; D ambiguous. This CDR3 spans 15 amino acids. Trimming shortened V by 0 bases and J by 3 bases, and 9 bases separated the two germline ends. Germline CDR1 LGHNA, CDR2 YNFKEQ.

The chain links TRBV5-1 to TRBJ2-5, with 11 bases that match TRBD1. Trimming at V came to 4 bases and at J to 1 base, leaving 3 bases not matched to a gene. In germline, CDR1 is SGHRS, CDR2 YFSETQ. The CDR3 has 15 residues. For the CDR3, the DNA is TGCGCCAGCAGCGCGGGACAGGGGGTCCAAGAGACCCAGTACTTC. Translated, it gives CASSAGQGVQETQYF.

The chain is built from TRBV2 and TRBJ1-3; no clear D gene. V was trimmed by 0 bases and J by 0 bases, leaving 12 bases between them. From germline, CDR1 is SNHLY and CDR2 FYNNEI. The CDR3 is 17 amino acids. CDR3 loop: CASSEAGPPGSGNTIYF. The CDR3 region has the DNA TGTGCCAGCAGTGAAGCCGGCCCTCCAGGCTCTGGAAACACCATATATTTT.

This sequence joins TRBV6-4 and TRBJ2-7, with TRBD1 matching 7 bases. CDR3 length equals 16 residues. J gave up 4 bases and V 0 bases, and 9 bases lay outside the gene matches. CDR1 is MRHNA, CDR2 SNTAGT, per germline. This CDR3 is CASSDSGTEFLYEQYF. The CDR3 nucleotides read TGTGCCAGCAGTGACTCCGGGACAGAGTTTCTTTACGAGCAGTACTTC.

The rearrangement links TRBV30 to TRBJ2-2; tentatively, D is TRBD2 (5 bases). There are 15 residues in the CDR3. V lost 3 bases, J lost 3 bases, and 14 bases lay in between. In germline, CDR1 is GTSNPN, CDR2 SVGIG (reference sequence). The CDR3 reads CAWSPGSAYTGELFF. The CDR3 nucleotides read TGTGCCTGGAGCCCGGGGAGCGCTTACACCGGGGAGCTGTTTTTT. The full variable domain, its missing parts supplied by reference TRBV30 and TRBJ2-2, is SQTIHQWPATLVQPVGSPLSLECTVEGTSNPNLYWYRQAAGRGLQLLFYSVGIGQISSEVPQNLSASRPQDRQFILSSKKLLLSDSGFYLCAWSPGSAYTGELFFGEGSRLTVL.